These T cell receptor beta chains were read from a single sample in a study of patients and donors after allogeneic stem cell transplantation. TCRdb reprocessed the RT-PCR reads with MiXCR, giving one entry per CDR3 protein. The sample holds roughly 960,000 distinct CDR3 sequences, over 15% seen once. Material: blood, either unsorted or a sorted T cell fraction (not recorded which). Every receptor here comes from a human donor who was either an allogeneic HSCT recipient or a stem cell or donor lymphocyte infusion donor (not recorded which). It is not recorded whose cells these are; they may come from a transplant donor. CDR3s include the opening cysteine and the closing phenylalanine or tryptophan.

TRBV12-3/TRBV12-4,TRBJ1-2,CASSPPGQGYINYGYTF
TRBV7-9,TRBJ2-1,CASSLAPRLGGVEQFF
TRBV12-3/TRBV12-4,TRBJ1-2,CASRTARQGNGGYTF
TRBV11-2,TRBJ2-4,CASSLEVRLVGTKNIQYF
TRBV28,TRBJ1-1,CASTRQMNTEAFF
TRBV7-9,TRBJ1-3,CASSERGNTIYF
TRBV2,TRBJ2-5,CASSEEGAQETQYF
TRBV2,TRBJ2-3,CASRAYLASTDTQYF
TRBV10-3,TRBJ1-1,CAIRSTGVDTEAFF
TRBV29-1,TRBJ1-6,CSVRGTGGGSPLHF
TRBV10-3,TRBJ2-7,CAIRLAGTEYEQYF
TRBV7-9,TRBJ1-1,CASSLSGTRNTEAFF
TRBV7-2,TRBJ2-7,CATTVLYEQYF
TRBV12-3/TRBV12-4,TRBJ1-6,CASSNRVPTGNSPLHF